This TCR beta chain came from a study of blood T cells in healthy people across ages. Points from the study as a whole: Total diversity from one million sequenced T cells was likely underestimated. Diversity was higher, and naive CD4+ cells more numerous, in long-lived donors than in aged donors.

On this clonotype itself: Its antigen is undetermined.

Caucasian, healthy and from Russia, the donors were aged between about 6 and 100. Sample-barcoded 5' priming and a J-beta primer mix drove a second PCR of roughly 6 to 12 cycles. In TCRdb, the 5' RACE reads were re-called with MiXCR into one record per CDR3 protein. The table includes approximately 800,000 distinct CDR3 sequences, around three fifths detected once. Trimming removed 3 bases from V and 4 bases from J, with 16 bases in between. The CDR3 has 16 amino acids. Germline V gene data show CDR1 as MDHEN and CDR2 as SYDVKM. V and J are TRBV28 and TRBJ1-5, with D possibly being TRBD1 (6 bases). Material for sequencing was blood. This clonotype was obtained from a man in his forties in good health. CDR3 protein: CASSFGVQGGNQPQHF. CDR3 bases: TGTGCCAGCAGTTTCGGGGTACAGGGAGGGAATCAGCCCCAGCATTTT.